This T cell receptor beta chain was identified during a study of T cell responses to AZD1222 COVID-19 vaccine. Comments on this clone: Its antigen is not known.

Only in-frame clones appear in the TCRdb table, and some are missing; sequencing was by immunoSEQ multiplex PCR. The table includes approximately 140,000 clones, just over 90% detected once. The CDR3 contains 16 residues. Germline V CDR1 and CDR2: SEHNR, FQNEAQ (reference sequence). The V gene end was trimmed by 5 bases and the J gene end by 5 bases; junction bases not matched to a gene: 9. Study-wide points: The donor cohort was predominantly white British with a female majority, and clonal diversity may have been underestimated.

Specimen: peripheral blood, collected on day 0 of MenACWY control vaccination. The V gene is TRBV7-9, the J gene TRBJ2-7, with 13 positions matching TRBD2. The source is an adult in good health. CDR3 DNA: TGTGCCAGCAGCCCAGGACTAGCGGGAGTATCCGACGAGCAGTACTTC. Protein sequence: CASSPGLAGVSDEQYF.